These 27 T cell receptor beta chains came from one sample sequenced in a study of cytomegalovirus exposure and HLA in healthy donors. 13 Jbeta primers and 60 Vbeta primers were used for the PCR. Assay: immunoSEQ multiplex PCR; the TCRdb copy retains only in-frame clones and omits some. The sample holds about 98,000 clones, more than 60% seen once. Sequenced material: PBMCs. The receptors come from a human donor in good health.

In its sample, this clone was seen a few times. The V gene is TRBV5-6, the J gene TRBJ1-6, with D possibly TRBD1 on 6 matching bases. Trimming removed 1 base from V and 9 bases from J, with 11 bases in between. This CDR3 is 14 amino acids long. Germline CDR1 reads SGHDT; CDR2 reads YYEEEE. The CDR3 here is CASSLYIQGSPLHF. The CDR3, as DNA: TGTGCCAGCAGCTTGTACATACAGGGTTCACCCCTCCACTTT. The full variable domain, with the rest looked up from reference TRBV5-6 and TRBJ1-6, is DAGVTQSPTHLIKTRGQQVTLRCSPKSGHDTVSWYQQALGQGPQFIFQYYEEEERQRGNFPDRFSGHQFPNYSSELNVNALLLGDSALYLCASSLYIQGSPLHFGNGTRLTVT.

As for this clone: This sample also contains other DNA sequences that code for the same CDR3. The genes are TRBV20-1 and TRBJ1-2; unclear D gene. This CDR3 spans 9 amino acids. CDR1 DFQATT and CDR2 SNEGSKA come from the germline V gene (reference sequence). The CDR3 region is CSVDYGYTF. The CDR3 DNA is TGCAGCGTCGACTATGGCTACACCTTC.

The chain couples TRBV30 to TRBJ1-1, with 8 bases aligning to TRBD1. CDR3 length: 16 amino acids. From germline, CDR1 is GTSNPN and CDR2 SVGIG (reference sequence). The junction had 11 bases not matched to a gene; V was cut back by 5 bases and J by 0 bases. The CDR3 region is CAWDRGRLDMNTEAFF. In nucleotides, the CDR3 is TGTGCCTGGGACAGGGGACGACTAGACATGAACACTGAAGCTTTCTTT.

V is TRBV2 and J is TRBJ2-3, with D perhaps TRBD2 (6 bases). V was pared by 5 bases and J by 4 bases, with 16 bases between. CDR3 length: 15 amino acids. CDR1 is SNHLY and CDR2 is FYNNEI in the germline V gene. The CDR3 nucleotides read TGTGCCAGCAGTCGGGACTTCATGCGACCAGATACGCAGTATTTT. Its protein is CASSRDFMRPDTQYF.

V usage is TRBV11-2 and J usage is TRBJ2-1; D is possibly TRBD2 (5 bases). Germline loops: CDR1 SGHAT, CDR2 FQNNGV. V lost 3 bases and J 7 bases, leaving 19 bases between the germline ends. The CDR3 has 16 amino acids. The CDR3 nucleotides read TGTGCCAGCAGCTTGAGGGATCCGGCTGTGGGGAATGAGCAGTTCTTC. This sequence encodes CASSLRDPAVGNEQFF.

The chain uses TRBV5-1 and TRBJ1-1; D gene ambiguous. The germline V gene encodes CDR1 SGHRS and CDR2 YFSETQ. This CDR3 contains 14 residues. Trimming stripped 0 bases from V and 7 bases from J, with 13 bases between. The CDR3 protein is CASSLALGSREAFF. DNA for the CDR3: TGCGCCAGCAGCTTGGCCCTAGGGAGTCGTGAAGCTTTCTTT.

This clone was counted a single time. CDR3 nucleotide sequence: TGTGCCAGCAGTCGTCCGGGACAAACTGGCACTGAAGCTTTCTTT. It encodes CASSRPGQTGTEAFF. This rearrangement joins TRBV6-5 to TRBJ1-1; the D gene is possibly TRBD1 (6 bases). The germline CDR1 and CDR2 sequences are MNHEY and SVGAGI. The V and J ends lost 5 bases and 4 bases respectively, with 17 bases between them. CDR3 length equals 15 residues.

The V gene is TRBV9, the J gene TRBJ2-7; 8 positions agree with TRBD1. The junction had 11 bases not matched to a gene; V was cut back by 2 bases and J by 4 bases. The CDR3 runs to 16 residues. The germline V gene has CDR1 SGDLS and CDR2 YYNGEE. The CDR3 is CASSVGTGQGTYEQYF. The CDR3 coding sequence is TGTGCCAGCAGCGTCGGGACAGGCCAGGGGACATACGAGCAGTACTTC.

This chain connects TRBV7-9 to TRBJ1-2, with TRBD1 as a possible D gene (5 bases). This CDR3 is built from 14 residues. Trimming removed 1 base at V and 8 bases at J, with 14 bases between. From germline, CDR1 is SEHNR and CDR2 FQNEAQ (reference sequence). CDR3 sequence: CASSLGWGGDGYTF. DNA of the CDR3: TGTGCCAGCAGCTTAGGGTGGGGAGGGGACGGCTACACCTTC.

The V gene is TRBV9, the J gene TRBJ1-4; 7 nucleotides line up with TRBD1. Germline V gene sequence: CDR1 SGDLS, CDR2 YYNGEE. The CDR3 has 16 residues. V gave up 1 base and J gave up 4 bases; unmatched junction bases: 7. In DNA form, the CDR3 reads TGTGCCAGCAGCGTACTTCCAGGGACAGATAATGAAAAACTGTTTTTT. Protein product: CASSVLPGTDNEKLFF.

The chain carries TRBV9 and TRBJ1-2; D is perhaps TRBD1 (6 bases). Germline CDR1 SGDLS, CDR2 YYNGEE. The CDR3 has 14 amino acids. V was pared by 3 bases and J by 8 bases, with 17 bases between. CDR3 in DNA: TGTGCCAGCAGCGGGACAGTAATGGGCTGGGGCTACACCTTC. Translated, it gives CASSGTVMGWGYTF.

This clone was observed a few times. The junction shows a germline mismatch at one end, possibly a read error. The rearrangement links TRBV7-9 to TRBJ1-5, with D perhaps matching TRBD1 (6 bases). The CDR3 runs 12 residues. In germline, CDR1 is SEHNR, CDR2 FQNEAQ (reference sequence). The CDR3: CSSSLGQRPQHF. CDR3 DNA sequence: TGTTCCAGCAGCCTTGGACAGAGGCCCCAGCATTTT.

The gene calls are TRBV7-8 and TRBJ2-4; 7 bases map to TRBD1. Germline V lookup: CDR1 SGHVS, CDR2 FQNEAQ. V gave up 1 base and J gave up 6 bases; unmatched junction bases: 9. This CDR3 is built from 16 residues. As DNA, the CDR3 is TGTGCCAGCAGCTTAGGTGACAGGGTGGTGGGAAACATTCAGTACTTC. Translated, it gives CASSLGDRVVGNIQYF.

Only a few counts were recorded for this clone. In DNA form, the CDR3 reads TGCGCCAGCAGTCTCGGACTAGCGGAGAACAATGAGCAGTTCTTC. Its protein is CASSLGLAENNEQFF. The gene calls are TRBV4-1 and TRBJ2-1; 10 bases line up with TRBD2. This CDR3 spans 15 amino acids. V lost 6 bases and J lost 5; bases outside the gene matches: 7. The V gene's germline CDR1 is MGHRA and CDR2 YSYEKL.

The rearrangement links TRBV2 to TRBJ1-2; the match to TRBD1 covers 7 bases. This CDR3 is built from 14 residues. The junction had 3 bases not matched to a gene; V was cut back by 5 bases and J by 0 bases. Germline V lookup: CDR1 SNHLY, CDR2 FYNNEI. CDR3 coding DNA: TGTGCCAGCAGTACAGGGGACCCTAACTATGGCTACACCTTC. The encoded protein is CASSTGDPNYGYTF.

The rearrangement uses TRBV6-5 and TRBJ1-1; TRBD1 matches at 7 bases. Germline CDR1 is MNHEY and CDR2 is SVGAGI. V shed 8 bases, J shed 4 bases, and the junction held 10 bases outside the gene matches. The CDR3 length is 14 residues. CDR3 amino acids: CASGNRGLFTEAFF. The DNA for the CDR3 is TGTGCCAGCGGAAACAGGGGTTTATTCACTGAAGCTTTCTTT.

This clone was counted only a few times. CDR3 sequence: CASSHQGISEAFF. The DNA of the CDR3 is TGTGCCAGCAGTCATCAGGGTATATCTGAAGCTTTCTTT. The rearrangement joins TRBV6-6 to TRBJ1-1; a weak D match, TRBD1 (5 bases). There are 13 residues in the CDR3. Germline V gives CDR1 MNHNY, CDR2 SVGAGI (reference sequence). The V end lost 5 bases, the J end lost 6 bases, and 13 bases lay between the germline ends.

CDR3 bases: TGTGCCAGCAGTGAAGGAGGCCCAGGGCCACCCCTCCACTTT. Its translation is CASSEGGPGPPLHF. The gene calls are TRBV6-1 and TRBJ1-6, with D possibly TRBD1 on 5 matching bases. Germline lookup yields CDR1 MNHNS and CDR2 SASEGT. The germline V and J ends were trimmed by 1 base and 11 bases, with 12 bases remaining between them. This CDR3 region has 14 residues.

This sequence joins TRBV7-9 and TRBJ1-5; 12 positions match TRBD1. J gave up 8 bases and V 5 bases, and 7 bases lay outside the gene matches. The CDR3 is 15 residues long. The germline V gene encodes CDR1 SEHNR and CDR2 FQNEAQ (reference sequence). The DNA of the CDR3 is TGTGCCAGCAGCACGGGACAGGGGGCGCCGGAGCCCCAGCATTTT. Translated: CASSTGQGAPEPQHF.

The rearrangement uses TRBV29-1 and TRBJ2-2; 10 nucleotides align to TRBD1. The germline V gene has CDR1 SQVTM and CDR2 ANQGSEA. This CDR3 contains 17 residues. V shed 0 bases, J shed 4 bases, and the junction held 8 bases outside the gene matches. The CDR3 here is CSVEDCRTGGFTGELFF. The CDR3 DNA reads TGCAGCGTTGAAGATTGTAGGACAGGGGGATTCACCGGGGAGCTGTTTTTT.

This rearrangement joins TRBV25-1 to TRBJ2-3; 7 nucleotides match TRBD2. Germline assignment: CDR1 MGHDK and CDR2 SYGVNS. Trimming took 4 bases from V and 4 from J; bases not matched to a gene: 14. There are 17 residues in the CDR3. The CDR3 DNA reads as TGTGCCAGCAGTGGGATTTCCGGACTAGTCGGGGCAGATACGCAGTATTTT. This translates into CASSGISGLVGADTQYF.

This clone occurred once. The rearrangement joins TRBV4-3 to TRBJ1-1; D gene uncertain. The CDR3 contains 18 residues. Germline V gene sequence: CDR1 LGHNA, CDR2 YSLEER. V lost 3 bases and J 2 bases, leaving 22 bases between the germline ends. The CDR3 coding sequence is TGCGCCAGCAGCCACTACCTACCGGGAAATACCTTAAACACTGAAGCTTTCTTT. Residues: CASSHYLPGNTLNTEAFF.

The count of this clone is one. V usage is TRBV2 and J usage is TRBJ1-4, with 8 bases matching TRBD1. Germline loops: CDR1 SNHLY, CDR2 FYNNEI. V was pared by 5 bases and J by 0 bases, with 5 bases of the junction left unmatched. This CDR3 is 16 amino acids long. The CDR3 DNA follows: TGTGCCAGCAGTCCACAGGGGGGGGCAACTAATGAAAAACTGTTTTTT. Encoded protein: CASSPQGGATNEKLFF.

The CDR3, as DNA: TGTGCCAGCAGCCCCGCCTATAATTCACCCCTCCACTTT. Translating it yields CASSPAYNSPLHF. The rearrangement links TRBV7-9 to TRBJ1-6; D ambiguous. Per the germline V gene, CDR1 is SEHNR and CDR2 is FQNEAQ (reference sequence). The CDR3 loop spans 13 amino acids. The V end lost 5 bases, the J end lost 2 bases, and 4 bases lay between the germline ends.

The rearrangement uses TRBV5-6 and TRBJ1-3; 10 bases are shared with TRBD1. Germline V gene lookup returns CDR1 SGHDT and CDR2 YYEEEE. This CDR3 has 15 residues. After removal of 0 bases from V and 5 bases from J, the junction contained 2 bases not matched to a gene. The CDR3 sequence: CASSLEGQGRNTIYF. CDR3 nucleotides: TGTGCCAGCAGCTTGGAGGGACAGGGGAGAAACACCATATATTTT. Full variable domain (outside the CDR3, taken from reference TRBV5-6 and TRBJ1-3): DAGVTQSPTHLIKTRGQQVTLRCSPKSGHDTVSWYQQALGQGPQFIFQYYEEEERQRGNFPDRFSGHQFPNYSSELNVNALLLGDSALYLCASSLEGQGRNTIYFGEGSWLTVV.

V is TRBV7-6 and J is TRBJ1-5; D may be TRBD1 (5 bases). V shed 1 base and J shed 3 bases, with 10 bases lying between them. The CDR3 totals 15 residues. Germline V gene sequence: CDR1 SGHVS, CDR2 FNYEAQ. The CDR3 spells CASSLGGGFNQPQHF. CDR3 bases: TGTGCCAGCAGCTTAGGGGGCGGATTCAATCAGCCCCAGCATTTT.

In the case of this clone: This specimen includes other DNA sequences encoding the same CDR3. V usage is TRBV5-6 and J usage is TRBJ1-1; TRBD1 agrees at 8 bases. The CDR3 is 14 residues long. Germline values: CDR1 SGHDT, CDR2 YYEEEE. Trimming removed 4 bases from V and 4 bases from J; junction bases left unmatched: 6. CDR3 sequence reads: CASSPRGRFTEAFF. As DNA, the CDR3 is TGTGCCAGCAGCCCCAGGGGGCGTTTCACTGAAGCTTTCTTT.